The 13 T cell receptor beta chains given below trace back to one sample, sequenced in a study of T cells after yellow fever vaccination (dated by TCRdb to the late 2010s). The library relied on 5' RACE. Sequencing was performed on an Illumina HiSeq 2500. TCRdb reprocessed the public reads (quality trimming at Q25 with fastp, clone calling with MiXCR) and kept in-frame beta chains. One record per CDR3 amino acid sequence lists the most common genes and DNA. This sample lists about 370,000 distinct CDR3 sequences; 11% were detected once. More than 15% of the sample is in the top ten clones. In the paper's terms, the treatment or condition label means: live attenuated yellow fever vaccine strain. Sequencing was performed on PBMCs, taken on the day of the first yellow fever vaccination. These receptors were collected from a man aged 18 to 30 who received the YFV17D yellow fever vaccine.

The rearrangement links TRBV7-6 to TRBJ2-1; 8 nucleotides agree with TRBD2. The length of the CDR3 is 16 residues. Trimming removed 6 bases from V and 0 bases from J; junction bases left unmatched: 7. CDR1 SGHVS and CDR2 FNYEAQ come from the germline V gene. DNA of the CDR3: TGTGCCAGCAGGGAAGAAGCGGGAGACTCCTACAATGAGCAGTTCTTC. Translated: CASREEAGDSYNEQFF.

This clonotype was seen a handful of times. The V gene is TRBV6-1, the J gene TRBJ2-7; D unclear. Trimming took 6 bases from V and 0 from J, leaving 12 bases between them. CDR1 is MNHNS and CDR2 is SASEGT in the germline V gene. The CDR3 loop spans 14 amino acids. The CDR3 reads CASSPHVSSYEQYV. In DNA form, the CDR3 reads TGTGCCAGCAGCCCCCACGTAAGCTCCTACGAGCAGTACGTC.

This clonotype has more than one count but fewer than ten. The chain combines TRBV7-9 with TRBJ2-3; D ambiguous. The CDR3 is 17 amino acids. The V and J ends lost 4 bases and 2 bases respectively, with 19 bases between them. Germline V CDR1 and CDR2: SEHNR, FQNEAQ (reference sequence). The CDR3 is CASSSLRQADDTDTQYF. In nucleotides, the CDR3 is TGTGCCAGCAGCTCCCTCCGCCAGGCTGATGACACAGATACGCAGTATTTT.

This clonotype was detected only a few times. The CDR3 is CASSLVGRGSSPLHF. Here the CDR3 DNA reads TGCGCCAGCAGCTTGGTGGGCAGGGGTAGTTCACCCCTCCACTTT. This chain uses TRBV5-1 with TRBJ1-6, with a tentative D call TRBD1 (6 bases). The V gene's germline CDR1 is SGHRS and CDR2 YFSETQ. The length of the CDR3 is 15 residues. Trimming stripped 0 bases from V and 9 bases from J, with 13 bases between.

This clonotype was counted between two and nine times. J is TRBJ2-3 and V is TRBV10-3; D unclear. Germline CDR1 is ENHRY and CDR2 is SYGVKD. The CDR3 contains 14 residues. Between the trimmed V and J ends, which lost 5 bases and 1 base, there was a span of 10 bases. The CDR3: CAISRALGTDTQYF. CDR3 in DNA: TGTGCCATCAGTCGAGCCCTAGGCACAGATACGCAGTATTTT.

This clonotype turned up a few times. The genes are TRBV6-1 and TRBJ1-2, with D hard to call. From germline, CDR1 is MNHNS and CDR2 SASEGT. V lost 7 bases and J lost 0, with 9 bases in between. There are 13 residues in the CDR3. Written as DNA, the CDR3 is TGTGCCAGCACCGGTCGGCCTAACTATGGCTACACCTTC. It specifies CASTGRPNYGYTF.

This clonotype has a handful of counts. The J gene is TRBJ2-5, the V gene TRBV7-2; TRBD2 might be the D (5 bases). This CDR3 is built from 13 residues. Trimming cost V 1 base and J 4 bases, with 7 bases left between them. Germline values: CDR1 SGHTA, CDR2 FQGNSA. CDR3 DNA: TGTGCCAGCAGCTTAGTGAGGGCAGAGACCCAGTACTTC. It translates to CASSLVRAETQYF.

This clonotype came up a few times. CDR3 protein: CATSRPQGRHEQYF. The DNA of the CDR3 is TGTGCCACCAGCAGGCCGCAGGGTAGGCACGAGCAGTACTTC. The chain combines TRBV15 with TRBJ2-7, with a weak D call TRBD1 (5 bases). Between the trimmed V and J ends, which lost 3 bases and 5 bases, there was a span of 14 bases. Germline-derived CDR1 and CDR2 are LNHNV and YYDKDF (reference sequence). The CDR3 runs to 14 residues.

The chain is built from TRBV20-1 and TRBJ2-3, with 11 bases lining up with TRBD1. Per the germline V gene, CDR1 is DFQATT and CDR2 is SNEGSKA (reference sequence). Unmatched junction bases numbered 12, after V lost 8 bases and J lost 2 bases. This CDR3 is 16 amino acids long. The CDR3 bases are TGCAGTACCCGCTTCTCGGACAGGGGGCCCACAGATACGCAGTATTTT. As protein: CSTRFSDRGPTDTQYF.

For this clonotype: At one boundary the junction diverges from the germline segment, which might be a read error. The V and J genes are TRBV15 and TRBJ2-3; 7 nucleotides line up with TRBD2. The germline gives CDR1 LNHNV, CDR2 YYDKDF (reference sequence). The CDR3 is 17 residues long. The CDR3: CATIRVVRSGTTDTQYF. The CDR3 DNA is TGTGCCACCATCAGAGTCGTAAGGAGCGGGACCACAGATACGCAGTATTTT.

This clonotype turned up a few times. The chain uses TRBV29-1 and TRBJ2-5; D might be TRBD1 or TRBD2, each matching 5 bases. V shed 5 bases and J shed 2 bases, with 18 bases lying between them. The germline CDR1 and CDR2 sequences are SQVTM and ANQGSEA. CDR3 length equals 15 residues. CDR3 in amino acids: CSVRPSNGAQETQYF. The CDR3 nucleotides read TGCAGCGTTCGGCCGTCGAACGGGGCGCAAGAGACCCAGTACTTC.

There are a few counts of this clonotype. The chain is built from TRBV4-1 and TRBJ1-1; 7 bases are shared with TRBD1. This CDR3 region has 15 residues. V lost 3 bases to trimming and J lost 0 bases; unmatched junction nucleotides: 4. Germline assignment: CDR1 MGHRA and CDR2 YSYEKL. CDR3 amino acids: CASSQMGTVNTEAFF. The CDR3 DNA reads TGCGCCAGCAGCCAGATGGGGACAGTGAACACTGAAGCTTTCTTT.

This clonotype was picked up a small number of times. V usage is TRBV12-3 or TRBV12-4 and J usage is TRBJ2-2; no firm D call. V lost 7 bases and J 4 bases, leaving 13 bases between the germline ends. CDR3 length equals 14 residues. This CDR3 is CASIFGRGTGELFF. In DNA, the CDR3 is TGTGCCAGCATATTTGGCCGCGGCACCGGGGAGCTGTTTTTT.